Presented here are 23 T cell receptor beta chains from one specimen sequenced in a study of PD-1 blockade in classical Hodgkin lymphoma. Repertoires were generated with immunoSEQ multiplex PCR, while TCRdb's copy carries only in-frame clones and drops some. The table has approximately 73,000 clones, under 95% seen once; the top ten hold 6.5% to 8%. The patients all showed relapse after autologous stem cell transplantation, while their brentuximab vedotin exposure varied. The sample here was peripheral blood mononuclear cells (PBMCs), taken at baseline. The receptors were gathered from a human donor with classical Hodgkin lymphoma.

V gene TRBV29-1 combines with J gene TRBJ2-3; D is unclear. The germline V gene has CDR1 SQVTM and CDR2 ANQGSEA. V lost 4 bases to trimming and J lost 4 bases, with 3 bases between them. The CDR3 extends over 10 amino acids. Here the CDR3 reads CSVAADTQYF. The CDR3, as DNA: TGCAGCGTTGCGGCAGATACGCAGTATTTT.

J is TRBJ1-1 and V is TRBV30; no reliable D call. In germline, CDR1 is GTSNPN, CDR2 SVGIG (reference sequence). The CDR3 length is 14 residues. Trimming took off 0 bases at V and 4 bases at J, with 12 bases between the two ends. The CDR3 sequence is CAWSVSGFGTEAFF. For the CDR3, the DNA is TGTGCCTGGAGTGTCTCGGGGTTCGGCACTGAAGCTTTCTTT.

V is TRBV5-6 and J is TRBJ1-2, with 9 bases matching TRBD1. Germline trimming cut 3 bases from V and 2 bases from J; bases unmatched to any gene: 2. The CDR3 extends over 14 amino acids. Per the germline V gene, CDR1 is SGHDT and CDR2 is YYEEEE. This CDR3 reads CASSSGQGNYGYTF. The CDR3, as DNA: TGTGCCAGCAGCTCGGGACAGGGAAACTATGGCTACACCTTC.

The CDR3 DNA reads TGTGCCAGCAAATCCCACCGGGACCGGGGCCAGCAGTACTTC. Translating it yields CASKSHRDRGQQYF. This sequence joins TRBV28 and TRBJ2-7; possibly TRBD1 or TRBD2 for D (5 bases each). The CDR3 runs 14 residues. V was cut by 7 bases and J by 8 bases, with 21 bases left in between. Germline-derived CDR1 and CDR2 are MDHEN and SYDVKM.

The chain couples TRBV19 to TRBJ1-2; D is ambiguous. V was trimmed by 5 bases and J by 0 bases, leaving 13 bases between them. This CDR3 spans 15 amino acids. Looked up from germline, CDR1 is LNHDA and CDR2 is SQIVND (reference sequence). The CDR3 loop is CASSGRFSANYGYTF. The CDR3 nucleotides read TGTGCCAGTAGTGGTAGATTTTCCGCTAACTATGGCTACACCTTC.

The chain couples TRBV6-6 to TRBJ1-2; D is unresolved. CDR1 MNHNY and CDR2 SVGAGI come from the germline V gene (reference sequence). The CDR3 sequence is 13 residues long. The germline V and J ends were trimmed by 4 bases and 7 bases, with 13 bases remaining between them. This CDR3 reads CASSSEGLGGYTF. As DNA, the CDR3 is TGTGCCAGCAGTTCTGAGGGATTGGGTGGCTACACCTTC.

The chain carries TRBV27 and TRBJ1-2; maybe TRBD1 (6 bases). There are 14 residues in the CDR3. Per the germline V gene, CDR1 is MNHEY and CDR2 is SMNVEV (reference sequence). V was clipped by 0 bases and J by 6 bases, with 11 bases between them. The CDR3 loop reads CASSLSQGGDGYTF. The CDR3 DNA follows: TGTGCCAGCAGTTTATCCCAAGGGGGGGATGGCTACACCTTC.

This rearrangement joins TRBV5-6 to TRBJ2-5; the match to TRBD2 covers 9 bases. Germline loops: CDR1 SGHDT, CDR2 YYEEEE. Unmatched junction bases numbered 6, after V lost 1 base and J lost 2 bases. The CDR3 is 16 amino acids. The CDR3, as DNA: TGTGCCAGCAGCTTGCGACAGACTAGCGGACAAGAGACCCAGTACTTC. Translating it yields CASSLRQTSGQETQYF.

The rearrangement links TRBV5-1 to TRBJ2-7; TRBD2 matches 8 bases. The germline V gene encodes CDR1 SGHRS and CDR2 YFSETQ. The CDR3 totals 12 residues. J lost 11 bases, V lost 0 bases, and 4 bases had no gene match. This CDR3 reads CASSLAGTRKYF. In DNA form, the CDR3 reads TGCGCCAGCAGCTTGGCCGGGACTAGGAAGTACTTC. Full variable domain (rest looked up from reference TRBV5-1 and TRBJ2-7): KAGVTQTPRYLIKTRGQQVTLSCSPISGHRSVSWYQQTPGQGLQFLFEYFSETQRNKGNFPGRFSGRQFSNSRSEMNVSTLELGDSALYLCASSLAGTRKYFGPGTRLTVT.

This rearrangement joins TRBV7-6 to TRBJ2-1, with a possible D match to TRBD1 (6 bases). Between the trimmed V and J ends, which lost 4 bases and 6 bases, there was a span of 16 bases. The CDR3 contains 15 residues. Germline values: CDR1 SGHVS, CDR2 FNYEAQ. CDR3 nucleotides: TGTGCCAGCAGCTGGGGGCTAGCCGGAGTCAATGAGCAGTTCTTC. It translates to CASSWGLAGVNEQFF.

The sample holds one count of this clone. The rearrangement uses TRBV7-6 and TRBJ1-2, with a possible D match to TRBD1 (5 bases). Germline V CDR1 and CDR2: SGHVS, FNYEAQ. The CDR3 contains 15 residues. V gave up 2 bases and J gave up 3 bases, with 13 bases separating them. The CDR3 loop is CASSLSPDSDYGYTF. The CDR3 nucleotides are TGTGCCAGCAGCTTATCGCCTGACAGTGACTATGGCTACACCTTC.

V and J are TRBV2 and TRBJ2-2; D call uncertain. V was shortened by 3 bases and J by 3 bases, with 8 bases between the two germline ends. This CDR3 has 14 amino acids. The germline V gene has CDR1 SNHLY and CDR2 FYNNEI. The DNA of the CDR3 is TGTGCCAGCAGTGAGAACCCACACACCGGGGAGCTGTTTTTT. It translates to CASSENPHTGELFF.

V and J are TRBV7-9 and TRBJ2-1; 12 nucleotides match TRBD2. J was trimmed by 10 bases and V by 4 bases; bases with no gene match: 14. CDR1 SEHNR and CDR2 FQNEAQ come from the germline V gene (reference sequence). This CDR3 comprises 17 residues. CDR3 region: CASSSPLPSGGVQEQFF. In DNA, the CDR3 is TGTGCCAGCAGCTCTCCCCTGCCTAGCGGGGGGGTACAGGAGCAGTTCTTC.

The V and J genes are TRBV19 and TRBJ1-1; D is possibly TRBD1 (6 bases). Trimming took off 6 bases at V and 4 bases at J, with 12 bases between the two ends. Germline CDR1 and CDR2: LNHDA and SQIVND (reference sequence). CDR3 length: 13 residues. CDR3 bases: TGTGCCAGTAGCCGCTCGGGGGCCACTGAAGCTTTCTTT. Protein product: CASSRSGATEAFF. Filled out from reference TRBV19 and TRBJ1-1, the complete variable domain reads DGGITQSPKYLFRKEGQNVTLSCEQNLNHDAMYWYRQDPGQGLRLIYYSQIVNDFQKGDIAEGYSVSREKKESFPLTVTSAQKNPTAFYLCASSRSGATEAFFGQGTRLTVV.

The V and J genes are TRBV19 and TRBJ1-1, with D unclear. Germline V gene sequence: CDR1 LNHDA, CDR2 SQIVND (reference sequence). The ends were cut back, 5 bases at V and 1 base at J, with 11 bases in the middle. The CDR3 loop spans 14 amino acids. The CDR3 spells CASSYWTENTEAFF. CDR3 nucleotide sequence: TGTGCCAGTAGTTACTGGACGGAGAACACTGAAGCTTTCTTT.

CDR3 in DNA: TGTGCCAGCAGGACAGAAATGAACACTGAAGCTTTCTTT. Its translation: CASRTEMNTEAFF. The J gene is TRBJ1-1, the V gene TRBV2; TRBD1 is a possible D gene (5 bases). The CDR3 runs 13 residues. Germline CDR1 reads SNHLY; CDR2 reads FYNNEI. The V and J ends lost 6 bases and 0 bases respectively, with 8 bases between them.

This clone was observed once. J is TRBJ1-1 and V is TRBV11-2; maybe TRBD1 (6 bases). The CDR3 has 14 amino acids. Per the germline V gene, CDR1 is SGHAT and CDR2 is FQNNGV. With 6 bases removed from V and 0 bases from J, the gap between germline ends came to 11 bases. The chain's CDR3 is CASRPGVLNTEAFF. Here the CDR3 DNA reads TGTGCCAGCAGACCAGGGGTCTTGAACACTGAAGCTTTCTTT.

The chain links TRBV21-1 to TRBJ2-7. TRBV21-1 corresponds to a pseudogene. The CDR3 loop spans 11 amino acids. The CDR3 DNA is TGTGCCAGCCAGCCCCGCGCGGAGCAGTACTTC. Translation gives CASQPRAEQYF.

CDR3 sequence (DNA): TGTGCCAGTAGTCCCTACGGGGGGGGTCCAGATACGCAGTATTTT. It is translated as CASSPYGGGPDTQYF. The chain combines TRBV19 with TRBJ2-3; 8 bases align to TRBD2. The CDR3 sequence is 15 residues long. V was clipped by 5 bases and J by 4 bases; unmatched bases: 8. Germline V lookup: CDR1 LNHDA, CDR2 SQIVND (reference sequence). Drawing the rest from reference TRBV19 and TRBJ2-3, the complete variable domain is DGGITQSPKYLFRKEGQNVTLSCEQNLNHDAMYWYRQDPGQGLRLIYYSQIVNDFQKGDIAEGYSVSREKKESFPLTVTSAQKNPTAFYLCASSPYGGGPDTQYFGPGTRLTVL.

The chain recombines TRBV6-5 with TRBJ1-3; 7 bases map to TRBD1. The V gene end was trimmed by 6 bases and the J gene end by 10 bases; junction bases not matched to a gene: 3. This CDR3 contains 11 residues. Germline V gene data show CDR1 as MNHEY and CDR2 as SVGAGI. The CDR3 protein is CASSLGQTIYF. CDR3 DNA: TGTGCCAGCAGCCTGGGACAGACCATATATTTT.

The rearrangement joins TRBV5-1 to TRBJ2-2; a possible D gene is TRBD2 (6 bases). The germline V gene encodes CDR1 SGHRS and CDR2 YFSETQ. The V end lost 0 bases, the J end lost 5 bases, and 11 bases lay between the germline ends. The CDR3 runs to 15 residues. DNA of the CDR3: TGCGCCAGCAGCTTGGAGACTGCGGGGACCGGGGAGCTGTTTTTT. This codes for CASSLETAGTGELFF.

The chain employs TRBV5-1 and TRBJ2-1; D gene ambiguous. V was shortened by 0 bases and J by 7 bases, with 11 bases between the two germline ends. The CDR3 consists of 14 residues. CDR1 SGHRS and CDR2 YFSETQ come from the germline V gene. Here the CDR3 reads CASSLGPSGNEQFF. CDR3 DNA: TGCGCCAGCAGCTTGGGGCCGTCGGGTAATGAGCAGTTCTTC. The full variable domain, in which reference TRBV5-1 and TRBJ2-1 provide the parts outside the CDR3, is KAGVTQTPRYLIKTRGQQVTLSCSPISGHRSVSWYQQTPGQGLQFLFEYFSETQRNKGNFPGRFSGRQFSNSRSEMNVSTLELGDSALYLCASSLGPSGNEQFFGPGTRLTVL.

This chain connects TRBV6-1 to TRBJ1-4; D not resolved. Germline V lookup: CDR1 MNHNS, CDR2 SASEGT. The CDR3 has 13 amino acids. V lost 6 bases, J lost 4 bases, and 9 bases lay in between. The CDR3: CASRVTLNEKLFF. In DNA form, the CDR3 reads TGTGCCAGCAGGGTAACCCTTAATGAAAAACTGTTTTTT.